The 23 T cell receptor beta chains given below trace back to one sample, sequenced in a study of blood T cell repertoires in COVID-19. The data were produced by immunoSEQ multiplex PCR, yet TCRdb's version contains in-frame clones alone and is incomplete. There are 200,000 or so clones in the sample; approximately 91% occur only once, and 2% to 2.5% lies in the top ten. Sequencing used peripheral blood. These receptors came from a man between 70 and 80 years old with active or convalescent COVID-19.

J is TRBJ2-3 and V is TRBV4-3; TRBD2 matches at 11 bases. The J segment lost 2 bases and the V segment lost 0 bases, leaving 1 base of the junction unmatched. Germline-derived CDR1 and CDR2 are LGHNA and YSLEER. There are 16 residues in the CDR3. The CDR3 region is CASSQDSGGVTDTQYF. As DNA, the CDR3 is TGCGCCAGCAGCCAAGATAGCGGGGGGGTCACAGATACGCAGTATTTT.

This chain connects TRBV3-1 (or the pseudogene TRBV3-2) to TRBJ2-5; TRBD1 might be the D (5 bases). The CDR3 is 12 amino acids. Trimming left V 5 bases short and J 5 bases short, with 9 bases between. CDR1 LGHDT and CDR2 YNNKEL come from the germline V gene (reference sequence). The CDR3 region has the DNA TGTGCCAGCAGCTCGCCAGGGGAGACCCAGTACTTC. It encodes CASSSPGETQYF.

This rearrangement joins TRBV19 to TRBJ1-2, with a weak D call TRBD1 (5 bases). Germline assignment: CDR1 LNHDA and CDR2 SQIVND (reference sequence). V lost 1 base to trimming and J lost 9 bases, with 15 bases between them. This CDR3 is 14 amino acids long. DNA for the CDR3: TGTGCCAGTAGTATAGTTTCAGGGCGACTCCGCTACACCTTC. Its translation: CASSIVSGRLRYTF.

The chain has TRBV28 and TRBJ1-2; 7 bases are shared with TRBD1. This CDR3 has 15 residues. The junction had 8 bases not matched to a gene; V was cut back by 4 bases and J by 3 bases. Germline CDR1 and CDR2: MDHEN and SYDVKM. CDR3 DNA sequence: TGTGCCAGCAGTTCGCTGACAGGGTGGCACTATGGCTACACCTTC. Amino acids: CASSSLTGWHYGYTF.

V is TRBV14 and J is TRBJ1-1; D not certain. The V gene's germline CDR1 is SGHDN and CDR2 FVKESK. The CDR3 runs to 14 residues. V gave up 4 bases and J gave up 1 base, with 10 bases separating them. CDR3 sequence reads: CASSRGRGNTEAFF. CDR3 nucleotide sequence: TGTGCCAGCAGCCGCGGACGGGGGAACACTGAAGCTTTCTTT.

V gene TRBV30 combines with J gene TRBJ2-2; a possible D gene is TRBD2 (6 bases). Germline CDR1 GTSNPN, CDR2 SVGIG (reference sequence). V shed 0 bases and J shed 2 bases, with 10 bases lying between them. This CDR3 is 15 amino acids long. CDR3 region: CAWSVRGVNTGELFF. The CDR3 coding sequence is TGTGCCTGGAGTGTACGCGGGGTCAACACCGGGGAGCTGTTTTTT.

The V gene is TRBV20-1, the J gene TRBJ1-1, with no clear D. The CDR3 consists of 12 residues. Trimming took 3 bases from V and 4 from J, leaving 9 bases between them. In germline, CDR1 is DFQATT, CDR2 SNEGSKA (reference sequence). The chain's CDR3 is CSASQGSTEAFF. CDR3 DNA sequence: TGCAGTGCTAGTCAAGGGAGCACTGAAGCTTTCTTT.

In DNA form, the CDR3 reads TGTGCCAGCAGTACATCCGGGACAGGGCCTAATTCACCCCTCCACTTT. It translates to CASSTSGTGPNSPLHF. The chain combines TRBV6-2 or TRBV6-3 with TRBJ1-6, with 9 bases lining up with TRBD1. In germline, CDR1 is MNHEY, CDR2 SVGEGT. J was trimmed by 6 bases and V by 5 bases; bases with no gene match: 8. The CDR3 sequence is 16 residues long.

Here the CDR3 reads CASSQLRTHPGEQYF. The CDR3, as DNA: TGTGCCAGCAGCCAACTCCGGACTCACCCCGGCGAGCAGTACTTC. The chain has TRBV3-1 (or the pseudogene TRBV3-2) and TRBJ2-7, with a weak D call TRBD2 (5 bases). V lost 2 bases and J 6 bases, leaving 17 bases between the germline ends. Germline CDR1 and CDR2: LGHDT and YNNKEL (reference sequence). The CDR3 covers 15 residues.

The chain couples TRBV7-9 to TRBJ1-3; D call uncertain. The CDR3 is 14 amino acids. Germline loops: CDR1 SEHNR, CDR2 FQNEAQ (reference sequence). Trimming removed 1 base from V and 3 bases from J, with 7 bases in between. The CDR3 reads CASSLVSVGNTIYF. CDR3 nucleotide sequence: TGTGCCAGCAGCTTAGTTTCTGTTGGAAACACCATATATTTT.

The V and J genes are TRBV19 and TRBJ1-2; D perhaps matches TRBD1 (6 bases). The CDR3 is 14 residues long. The V and J ends lost 7 bases and 4 bases respectively, with 16 bases between them. Germline V lookup: CDR1 LNHDA, CDR2 SQIVND (reference sequence). The CDR3 loop reads CASTTRGGLYGYTF. CDR3 in DNA: TGTGCCAGTACCACACGGGGGGGCCTCTATGGCTACACCTTC.

The chain recombines TRBV3-1 (or the pseudogene TRBV3-2) with TRBJ2-2, with a possible D match to TRBD2 (5 bases). Germline V gene data show CDR1 as LGHDT and CDR2 as YNNKEL (reference sequence). The CDR3 runs to 16 residues. With 1 base removed from V and 1 base from J, the gap between germline ends came to 10 bases. The CDR3 coding sequence is TGTGCCAGCAGCCAAGGGCCGGGAAGGAACACCGGGGAGCTGTTTTTT. Its protein product is CASSQGPGRNTGELFF.

CDR3 coding DNA: TGTGCCAGCAGCCAAGAGAGACAGGGCGAGTCTGGCTACACCTTC. It codes for CASSQERQGESGYTF. The V call is TRBV4-2, the J call TRBJ1-2, with 7 bases that match TRBD1. V lost 0 bases and J lost 7; bases outside the gene matches: 8. Germline CDR1 reads LGHNA; CDR2 reads YNFKEQ. The CDR3 spans 15 residues.

CDR3: CASSPTGYNYGYTF. CDR3 DNA sequence: TGTGCCAGTAGCCCGACAGGATATAACTATGGCTACACCTTC. The gene calls are TRBV19 and TRBJ1-2, with D possibly TRBD1 on 6 matching bases. The CDR3 covers 14 residues. The germline V gene encodes CDR1 LNHDA and CDR2 SQIVND (reference sequence). The V and J ends lost 6 bases and 1 base respectively, with 12 bases between them.

The chain couples TRBV6-6 to TRBJ1-2; TRBD1 aligns across 7 bases. Germline V CDR1 and CDR2: MNHNY, SVGAGI (reference sequence). V was clipped by 5 bases and J by 4 bases; unmatched bases: 10. The length of the CDR3 is 15 residues. The chain's CDR3 is CASSTSRGIGYGYTF. The CDR3 DNA is TGTGCCAGCAGTACCTCCAGGGGGATCGGCTATGGCTACACCTTC.

V gene TRBV10-3 combines with J gene TRBJ2-2; possibly TRBD2 for D (5 bases). Between the trimmed V and J ends, which lost 8 bases and 7 bases, there was a span of 11 bases. Germline V CDR1 and CDR2: ENHRY, SYGVKD. This CDR3 spans 12 amino acids. The CDR3 nucleotides read TGTGCCATCGCGGGCGGAGGCGGGGAGCTGTTTTTT. Translation gives CAIAGGGGELFF.

This clone occurred once. The J gene is TRBJ1-5, the V gene TRBV20-1; no firm D call. The germline CDR1 and CDR2 sequences are DFQATT and SNEGSKA (reference sequence). Deletions cut 3 bases from V and 3 bases from J, with 9 bases between. This CDR3 has 13 amino acids. This CDR3 reads CSASARDNQPQHF. In nucleotides, the CDR3 is TGCAGTGCTAGTGCGAGAGACAATCAGCCCCAGCATTTT.

The chain has TRBV2 and TRBJ1-2; 7 nucleotides line up with TRBD1. The CDR3 runs to 15 residues. The V and J ends lost 6 bases and 4 bases, in that order; junction bases with no gene match: 11. CDR1 is SNHLY and CDR2 is FYNNEI in the germline V gene. This CDR3 reads CASREGARSPYGYTF. For the CDR3, the DNA is TGTGCCAGCAGAGAGGGGGCCCGAAGCCCCTATGGCTACACCTTC.

The V gene is TRBV5-1, the J gene TRBJ2-7; D perhaps matches TRBD2 (6 bases). This CDR3 is built from 14 residues. Germline V gene sequence: CDR1 SGHRS, CDR2 YFSETQ. The V end lost 2 bases, the J end lost 2 bases, and 11 bases lay between the germline ends. The CDR3: CASSFTSIAYEQYF. The CDR3 coding sequence is TGCGCCAGCAGCTTCACTAGCATTGCCTACGAGCAGTACTTC.

The J gene is TRBJ2-2, the V gene TRBV3-1 (or the pseudogene TRBV3-2); D remains ambiguous. V was clipped by 1 base and J by 1 base, with 4 bases between them. The CDR3 has 14 amino acids. Germline CDR1 LGHDT, CDR2 YNNKEL (reference sequence). CDR3 DNA: TGTGCCAGCAGCCAAGGCAGGAACACCGGGGAGCTGTTTTTT. It specifies CASSQGRNTGELFF.

V gene TRBV6-5 combines with J gene TRBJ2-3; 8 bases map to TRBD1. CDR3 size: 15 residues. Germline CDR1 is MNHEY and CDR2 is SVGAGI. V lost 0 bases to trimming and J lost 7 bases; unmatched junction nucleotides: 6. Here the CDR3 reads CASSYSGQGTYTQYF. CDR3 DNA sequence: TGTGCCAGCAGTTACTCCGGACAGGGCACTTATACGCAGTATTTT.

In this sample, this clone turned up a few times. The chain combines TRBV15 with TRBJ1-6; D is unresolved. CDR3 length equals 14 residues. Trimming removed 3 bases at V and 7 bases at J, with 10 bases between. Germline V gives CDR1 LNHNV, CDR2 YYDKDF (reference sequence). The CDR3: CATSSGVGNSPLHF. The CDR3 coding sequence is TGTGCCACCAGCAGCGGGGTTGGCAATTCACCCCTCCACTTT.

This chain links TRBV5-4 with TRBJ2-5; TRBD1 aligns across 10 bases. From germline, CDR1 is SGHNT and CDR2 YYREEE (reference sequence). This CDR3 is built from 16 residues. V was pared by 4 bases and J by 5 bases, with 11 bases of the junction left unmatched. The CDR3 region has the DNA TGTGCCAGCAGCGGACCGGGACAGGGGCGGAGGGAGACCCAGTACTTC. Protein product: CASSGPGQGRRETQYF.